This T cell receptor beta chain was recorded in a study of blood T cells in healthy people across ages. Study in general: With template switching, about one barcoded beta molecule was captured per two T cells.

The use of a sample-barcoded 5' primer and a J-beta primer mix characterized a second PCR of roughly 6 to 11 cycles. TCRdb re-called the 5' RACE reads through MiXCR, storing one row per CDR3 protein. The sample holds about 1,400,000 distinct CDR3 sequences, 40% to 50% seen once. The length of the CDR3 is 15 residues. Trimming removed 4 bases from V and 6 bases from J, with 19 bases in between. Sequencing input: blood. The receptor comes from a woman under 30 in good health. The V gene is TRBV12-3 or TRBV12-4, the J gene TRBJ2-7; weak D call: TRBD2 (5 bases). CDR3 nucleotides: TGTGCCAGCAGTTACGACCCGGGAACCACCTCCGAGCAGTACTTC. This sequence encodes CASSYDPGTTSEQYF.